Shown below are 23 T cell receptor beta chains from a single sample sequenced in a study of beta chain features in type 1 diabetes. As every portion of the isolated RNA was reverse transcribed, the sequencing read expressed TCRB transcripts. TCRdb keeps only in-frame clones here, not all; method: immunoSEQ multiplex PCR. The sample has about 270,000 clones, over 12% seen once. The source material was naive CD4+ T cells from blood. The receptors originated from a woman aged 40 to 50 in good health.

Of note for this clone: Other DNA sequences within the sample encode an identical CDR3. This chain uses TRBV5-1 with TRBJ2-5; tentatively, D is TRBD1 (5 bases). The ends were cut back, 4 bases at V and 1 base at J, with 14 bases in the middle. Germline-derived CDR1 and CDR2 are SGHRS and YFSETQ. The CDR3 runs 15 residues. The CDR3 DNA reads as TGCGCCAGCAGCCCTCATGGGGCTATCCAAGAGACCCAGTACTTC. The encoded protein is CASSPHGAIQETQYF.

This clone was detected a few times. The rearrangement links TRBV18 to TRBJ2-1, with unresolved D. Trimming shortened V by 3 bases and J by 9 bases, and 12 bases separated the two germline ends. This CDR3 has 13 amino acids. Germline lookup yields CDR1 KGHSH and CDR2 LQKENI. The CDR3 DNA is TGTGCCAGCTCACCGGCCTCGACGGGTGAGCAGTTCTTC. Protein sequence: CASSPASTGEQFF. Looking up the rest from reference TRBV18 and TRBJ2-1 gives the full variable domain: NAGVMQNPRHLVRRRGQEARLRCSPMKGHSHVYWYRQLPEEGLKFMVYLQKENIIDESGMPKERFSAEFPKEGPSILRIQQVVRGDSAAYFCASSPASTGEQFFGPGTRLTVL.

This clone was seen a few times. CDR3 DNA: TGTGCCAGCAGTTCTAGGGGGCCCGGTGAAGCTTTCTTT. This gives the protein CASSSRGPGEAFF. The chain couples TRBV7-9 to TRBJ1-1; 7 bases are a match to TRBD1. Germline loops: CDR1 SEHNR, CDR2 FQNEAQ (reference sequence). This CDR3 is built from 13 residues. The V segment lost 6 bases and the J segment 7 bases; nucleotides outside the gene matches: 8.

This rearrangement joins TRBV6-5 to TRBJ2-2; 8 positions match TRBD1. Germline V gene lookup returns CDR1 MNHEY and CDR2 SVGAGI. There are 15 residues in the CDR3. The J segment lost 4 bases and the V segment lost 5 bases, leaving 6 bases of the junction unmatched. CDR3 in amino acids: CASSTRTGRTGELFF. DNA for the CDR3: TGTGCCAGCAGTACCCGGACAGGGCGCACCGGGGAGCTGTTTTTT.

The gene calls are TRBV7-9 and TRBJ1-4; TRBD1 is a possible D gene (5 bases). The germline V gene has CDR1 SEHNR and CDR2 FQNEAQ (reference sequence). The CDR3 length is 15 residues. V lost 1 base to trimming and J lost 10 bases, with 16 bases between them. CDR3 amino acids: CASSLVSGGSGKLFF. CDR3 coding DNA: TGTGCCAGCAGCTTAGTCTCCGGGGGTAGTGGAAAACTGTTTTTT.

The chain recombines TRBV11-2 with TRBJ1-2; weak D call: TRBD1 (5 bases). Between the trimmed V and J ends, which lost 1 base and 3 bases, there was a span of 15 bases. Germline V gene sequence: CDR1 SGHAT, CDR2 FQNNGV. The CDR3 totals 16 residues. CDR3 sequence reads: CASSLVAGRGDYGYTF. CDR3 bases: TGTGCCAGCAGCTTAGTGGCAGGGCGAGGAGACTATGGCTACACCTTC.

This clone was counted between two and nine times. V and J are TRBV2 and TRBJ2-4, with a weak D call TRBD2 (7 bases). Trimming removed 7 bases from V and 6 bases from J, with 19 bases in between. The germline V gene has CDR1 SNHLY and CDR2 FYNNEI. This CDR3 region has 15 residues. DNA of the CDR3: TGTGCCAGCATCAAGGAGGGGGGGGACTCAAACATTCAGTACTTC. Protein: CASIKEGGDSNIQYF.

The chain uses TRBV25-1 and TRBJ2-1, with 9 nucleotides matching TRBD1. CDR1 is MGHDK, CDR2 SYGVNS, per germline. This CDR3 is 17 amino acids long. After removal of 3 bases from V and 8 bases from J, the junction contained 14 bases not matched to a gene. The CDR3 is CASSDLLAGTGRDEQFF. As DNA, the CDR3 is TGTGCCAGCAGTGATCTCTTGGCCGGGACAGGGCGAGATGAGCAGTTCTTC.

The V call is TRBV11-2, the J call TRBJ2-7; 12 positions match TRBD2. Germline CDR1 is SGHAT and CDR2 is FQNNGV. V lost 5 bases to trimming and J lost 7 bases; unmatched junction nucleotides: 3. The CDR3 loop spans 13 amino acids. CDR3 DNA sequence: TGTGCCAGCAGCCCCGGGACTAGCGGGGAGCAGTACTTC. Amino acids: CASSPGTSGEQYF.

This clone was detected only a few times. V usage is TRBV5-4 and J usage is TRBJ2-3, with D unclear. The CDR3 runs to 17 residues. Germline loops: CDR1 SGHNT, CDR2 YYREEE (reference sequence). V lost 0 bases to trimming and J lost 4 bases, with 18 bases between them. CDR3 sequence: CASSLEPAAAPPDTQYF. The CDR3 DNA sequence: TGTGCCAGCAGCTTGGAGCCGGCGGCGGCTCCGCCAGATACGCAGTATTTT.

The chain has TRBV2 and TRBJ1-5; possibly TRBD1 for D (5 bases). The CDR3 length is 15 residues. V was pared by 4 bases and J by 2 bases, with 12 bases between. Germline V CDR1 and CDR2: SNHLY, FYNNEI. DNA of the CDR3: TGTGCCAGCAGTGGCCAGGGATTCGGCAATCAGCCCCAGCATTTT. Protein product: CASSGQGFGNQPQHF.

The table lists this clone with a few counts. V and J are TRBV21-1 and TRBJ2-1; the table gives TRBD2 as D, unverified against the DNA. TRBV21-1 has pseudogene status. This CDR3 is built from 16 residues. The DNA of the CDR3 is TGTGCCAGCCTCGTGATCGCGGGGGGAACGGGGAATGAGCAGTTCTTC. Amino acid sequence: CASLVIAGGTGNEQFF.

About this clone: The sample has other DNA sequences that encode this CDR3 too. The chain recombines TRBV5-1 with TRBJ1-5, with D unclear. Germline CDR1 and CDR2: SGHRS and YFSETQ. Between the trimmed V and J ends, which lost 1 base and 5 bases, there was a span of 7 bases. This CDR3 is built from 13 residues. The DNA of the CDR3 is TGCGCCAGCAGCTTGACGGGAGATCAGCCCCAGCATTTT. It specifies CASSLTGDQPQHF.

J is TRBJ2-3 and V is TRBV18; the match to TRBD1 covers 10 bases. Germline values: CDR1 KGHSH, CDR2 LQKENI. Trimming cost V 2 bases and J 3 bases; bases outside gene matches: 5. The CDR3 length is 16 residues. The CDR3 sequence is CASSPLGTGETDTQYF. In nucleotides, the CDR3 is TGTGCCAGCTCACCATTAGGGACAGGGGAGACAGATACGCAGTATTTT. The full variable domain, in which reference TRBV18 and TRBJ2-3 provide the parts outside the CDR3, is NAGVMQNPRHLVRRRGQEARLRCSPMKGHSHVYWYRQLPEEGLKFMVYLQKENIIDESGMPKERFSAEFPKEGPSILRIQQVVRGDSAAYFCASSPLGTGETDTQYFGPGTRLTVL.

The CDR3 DNA reads TGTGCCAGCAGCGTGCGGGGAGGCACCGGGGAGCTGTTTTTT. Protein: CASSVRGGTGELFF. The V and J genes are TRBV9 and TRBJ2-2, with TRBD2 as a possible D gene (6 bases). CDR1 and CDR2 from the germline V gene are SGDLS and YYNGEE. CDR3 size: 14 residues. V was pared by 2 bases and J by 4 bases, with 9 bases between.

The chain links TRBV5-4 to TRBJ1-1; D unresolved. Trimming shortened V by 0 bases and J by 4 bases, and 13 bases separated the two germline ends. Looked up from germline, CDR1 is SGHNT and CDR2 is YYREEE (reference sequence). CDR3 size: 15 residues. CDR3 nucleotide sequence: TGTGCCAGCAGCTTGGCGAAGTCCGGTGGCACTGAAGCTTTCTTT. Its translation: CASSLAKSGGTEAFF.

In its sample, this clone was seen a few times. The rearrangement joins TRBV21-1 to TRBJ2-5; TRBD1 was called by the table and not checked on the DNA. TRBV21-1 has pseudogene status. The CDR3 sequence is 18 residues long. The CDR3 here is CASRREGRDSGFAETQYF. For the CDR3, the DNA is TGTGCCAGCAGGAGGGAAGGCCGGGACAGCGGGTTCGCGGAGACCCAGTACTTC.

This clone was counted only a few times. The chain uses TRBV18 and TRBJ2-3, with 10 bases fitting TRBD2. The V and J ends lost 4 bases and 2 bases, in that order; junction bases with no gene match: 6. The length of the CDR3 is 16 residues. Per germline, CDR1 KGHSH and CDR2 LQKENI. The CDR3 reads CASSLRTSGFTDTQYF. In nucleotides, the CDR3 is TGTGCCAGCTCACTCCGGACTAGCGGTTTCACAGATACGCAGTATTTT.

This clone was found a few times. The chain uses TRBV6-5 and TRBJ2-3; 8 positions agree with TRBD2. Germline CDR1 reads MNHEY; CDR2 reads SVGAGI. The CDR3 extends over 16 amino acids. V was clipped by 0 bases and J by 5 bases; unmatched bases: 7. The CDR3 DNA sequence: TGTGCCAGCAGTTACTCCCGGGGGGGTGCCGGAGATACGCAGTATTTT. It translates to CASSYSRGGAGDTQYF.

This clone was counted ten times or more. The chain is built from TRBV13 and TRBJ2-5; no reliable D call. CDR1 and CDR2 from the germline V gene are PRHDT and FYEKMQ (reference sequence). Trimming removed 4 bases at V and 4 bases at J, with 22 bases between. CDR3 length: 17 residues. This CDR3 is CASSSLPSLARSETQYF. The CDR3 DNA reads TGTGCCAGCAGCTCCCTGCCTTCATTAGCAAGGTCAGAGACCCAGTACTTC.

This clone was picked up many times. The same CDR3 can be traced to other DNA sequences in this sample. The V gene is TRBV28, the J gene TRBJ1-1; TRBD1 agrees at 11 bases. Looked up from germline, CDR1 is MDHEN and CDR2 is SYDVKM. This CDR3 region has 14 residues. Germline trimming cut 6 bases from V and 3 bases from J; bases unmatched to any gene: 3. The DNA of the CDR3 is TGTGCCAGCAGCTCGGGACAGGGGGACACTGAAGCTTTCTTT. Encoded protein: CASSSGQGDTEAFF.

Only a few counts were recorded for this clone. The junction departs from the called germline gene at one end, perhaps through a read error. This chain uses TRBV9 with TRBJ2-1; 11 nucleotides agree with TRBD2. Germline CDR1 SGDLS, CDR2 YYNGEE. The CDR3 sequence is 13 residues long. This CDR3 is CASSVEASGGSIF. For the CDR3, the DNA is TGTGCCAGCAGCGTAGAAGCTAGCGGGGGGAGTATCTTC.

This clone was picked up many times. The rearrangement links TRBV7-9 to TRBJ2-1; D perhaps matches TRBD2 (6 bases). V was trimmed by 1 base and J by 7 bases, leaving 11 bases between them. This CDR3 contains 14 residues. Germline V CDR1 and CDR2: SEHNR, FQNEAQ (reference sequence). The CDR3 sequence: CASSLDVTRNEQFF. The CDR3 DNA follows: TGTGCCAGCAGCTTAGACGTGACTAGGAATGAGCAGTTCTTC.